One sample yielded the 17 T cell receptor beta chains listed below, sequenced in a study of cytomegalovirus exposure and HLA in healthy donors. Researchers ran the PCR with 60 Vbeta and 13 Jbeta primers. Only in-frame clones appear in the TCRdb table, and some are missing; sequencing was by immunoSEQ multiplex PCR. The sample yields some 220,000 clones, around 80% seen once. The sequencing sample was made of PBMCs. All receptors come from an older woman in good health and CMV-seropositive.

The chain combines TRBV30 with TRBJ2-7; the D is unclear. Trimming removed 2 bases from V and 1 base from J, with 3 bases in between. Germline-derived CDR1 and CDR2 are GTSNPN and SVGIG (reference sequence). There are 11 residues in the CDR3. This chain's CDR3 is CAWSLSYEQYF. Here the CDR3 DNA reads TGTGCCTGGAGTCTATCCTACGAGCAGTACTTC.

V usage is TRBV4-3 and J usage is TRBJ1-2, with D unclear. CDR1 is LGHNA and CDR2 is YSLEER in the germline V gene. This CDR3 has 14 amino acids. V lost 0 bases and J 5 bases, leaving 10 bases between the germline ends. CDR3 sequence (DNA): TGCGCCAGCAGCCAAGAAACAGCCCGGTATGGCTACACCTTC. Its protein product is CASSQETARYGYTF.

The chain joins TRBV9 to TRBJ1-4; D call uncertain. Germline CDR1 SGDLS, CDR2 YYNGEE. There are 13 residues in the CDR3. Trimming pared 4 bases from V and 8 bases from J, leaving 12 bases between. The CDR3 DNA follows: TGTGCCAGCAGCCGAGCGGCCGGGGAAAAACTGTTTTTT. Translation gives CASSRAAGEKLFF.

This clone has only a few counts. Other nucleotide sequences from this sample produce the same CDR3. The chain employs TRBV18 and TRBJ1-1; D is undetermined. V was pared by 6 bases and J by 2 bases, with 13 bases between. The CDR3 contains 14 residues. Per germline, CDR1 KGHSH and CDR2 LQKENI. CDR3 sequence: CASSVSGGNTEAFF. CDR3 DNA: TGTGCCAGCTCCGTTTCGGGAGGTAACACTGAAGCTTTCTTT.

Notes on this clone: Compared with germline, one end of the junction differs, possibly owing to a read error. The J gene is TRBJ1-2, the V gene TRBV5-6; D unclear. Germline V lookup: CDR1 SGHDT, CDR2 YYEEEE. This CDR3 comprises 12 residues. The CDR3 protein is CASNLGGYGYTF. The DNA of the CDR3 is TGTGCCAGCAACTTGGGAGGATATGGCTACACCTTC.

The chain joins TRBV5-6 to TRBJ2-1, with TRBD2 identical over 8 bases. CDR3 length: 18 residues. V shed 2 bases and J 0 bases; nucleotides not matched to a gene: 10. Looked up from germline, CDR1 is SGHDT and CDR2 is YYEEEE. The CDR3 DNA follows: TGTGCCAGCAGCTTTTGGCTAGCGGGTCCGAGCTCCTACAATGAGCAGTTCTTC. It specifies CASSFWLAGPSSYNEQFF.

This chain connects TRBV7-9 to TRBJ1-5; a possible D gene is TRBD1 (5 bases). The CDR3 has 17 residues. Trimming left V 4 bases short and J 4 bases short, with 20 bases between. Germline-derived CDR1 and CDR2 are SEHNR and FQNEAQ (reference sequence). The CDR3 protein is CASSYPTRGAGNQPQHF. The CDR3 bases are TGTGCCAGCAGCTATCCGACAAGGGGCGCGGGGAATCAGCCCCAGCATTTT.

V usage is TRBV5-1 and J usage is TRBJ1-5, with TRBD1 matching over 7 bases. J lost 1 base, V lost 1 base, and 5 bases had no gene match. Germline V gene data show CDR1 as SGHRS and CDR2 as YFSETQ. This CDR3 comprises 16 residues. The chain's CDR3 is CASSLYRGISNQPQHF. The CDR3 DNA is TGCGCCAGCAGCTTGTACAGGGGTATAAGCAATCAGCCCCAGCATTTT.

The chain uses TRBV29-1 and TRBJ1-6; D gene uncertain. Germline values: CDR1 SQVTM, CDR2 ANQGSEA. The ends were cut back, 4 bases at V and 5 bases at J, with 12 bases in the middle. The CDR3 runs 14 residues. For the CDR3, the DNA is TGCAGCGTTGGGGGAGAGGGAAATAATTCACCCCTCCACTTT. Its translation: CSVGGEGNNSPLHF.

The chain has TRBV18 and TRBJ1-2, with a weak D call TRBD1 (6 bases). Trimming shortened V by 3 bases and J by 5 bases, and 19 bases separated the two germline ends. The length of the CDR3 is 16 residues. Germline V gene sequence: CDR1 KGHSH, CDR2 LQKENI. CDR3 nucleotides: TGTGCCAGCTCACCGTCTGTTAGCGGGACACCGTATGGCTACACCTTC. Translation gives CASSPSVSGTPYGYTF.

Only a few counts were recorded for this clone. The chain employs TRBV5-1 and TRBJ1-1; 7 positions agree with TRBD1. The CDR3 length is 15 residues. V trimming: 1 base; J trimming: 4 bases; junction bases outside the gene matches: 7. CDR1 is SGHRS and CDR2 is YFSETQ in the germline V gene. The CDR3 protein is CASSLSAGDSTEAFF. The DNA for the CDR3 is TGCGCCAGCAGCTTGTCCGCAGGGGACAGCACTGAAGCTTTCTTT.

This clone was counted once. The same CDR3 is also encoded by other DNA sequences in this sample. The chain combines TRBV18 with TRBJ2-2; 9 bases fit TRBD1. Trimming took 3 bases from V and 3 from J; bases not matched to a gene: 2. The germline CDR1 and CDR2 sequences are KGHSH and LQKENI. The CDR3 consists of 15 residues. For the CDR3, the DNA is TGTGCCAGCTCACCGGGACAGGGAGACACCGGGGAGCTGTTTTTT. Translating it yields CASSPGQGDTGELFF.

This sequence joins TRBV19 and TRBJ2-3; tentative D call: TRBD2 (5 bases). The CDR3 is 15 residues long. Germline loops: CDR1 LNHDA, CDR2 SQIVND (reference sequence). V gave up 3 bases and J gave up 9 bases, with 19 bases separating them. CDR3 bases: TGTGCCAGTAGTATTGGACTCGGTCACGCCGAAACGCAGTATTTT. Translation: CASSIGLGHAETQYF.

The chain employs TRBV4-2 and TRBJ2-1; TRBD2 is a possible D gene (6 bases). With 3 bases removed from V and 4 bases from J, the gap between germline ends came to 7 bases. The germline V gene has CDR1 LGHNA and CDR2 YNFKEQ. The CDR3 is 13 residues long. The CDR3: CASSHSGYNEQFF. As DNA, the CDR3 is TGTGCCAGCAGCCACAGCGGGTACAATGAGCAGTTCTTC.

The V gene is TRBV6-1, the J gene TRBJ1-1, with 10 bases aligning to TRBD1. Germline V gives CDR1 MNHNS, CDR2 SASEGT. Trimming removed 7 bases from V and 4 bases from J; junction bases left unmatched: 6. This CDR3 comprises 14 residues. The CDR3: CASKTGQGVTEAFF. The DNA for the CDR3 is TGTGCCAGCAAGACAGGACAGGGGGTCACTGAAGCTTTCTTT.

The chain has TRBV2 and TRBJ2-2, with 11 positions matching TRBD2. CDR1 and CDR2 from the germline V gene are SNHLY and FYNNEI. The CDR3 runs to 16 residues. V shed 4 bases, J shed 4 bases, and the junction held 5 bases outside the gene matches. CDR3 DNA: TGTGCCAGCAGTGCTAGCGGGAGGATCGGCACCGGGGAGCTGTTTTTT. Translated: CASSASGRIGTGELFF.

The rearrangement links TRBV4-1 to TRBJ1-4, with 7 nucleotides matching TRBD1. The V segment lost 1 base and the J segment 7 bases; nucleotides outside the gene matches: 6. The CDR3 loop spans 15 amino acids. Germline V CDR1 and CDR2: MGHRA, YSYEKL. CDR3 in amino acids: CASSQVARGSEKLFF. The CDR3, as DNA: TGCGCCAGCAGCCAAGTAGCCAGGGGGAGTGAAAAACTGTTTTTT.